What follows are 25 T cell receptor beta chains derived from one specimen sequenced in a study of OX40 agonist ivuxolimab in advanced cancers. Sequenced by immunoSEQ multiplex PCR; TCRdb stores in-frame clones only, minus some. The sample consists of 30,000 to 40,000 clones, approximately 89% of them appearing once. The sequenced sample was CD4+ or CD8+ T cells sorted from blood, obtained in a trial of the OX40 agonist ivuxolimab. The receptors come from an adult with an advanced solid tumor such as melanoma, head and neck, liver or kidney cancer.

V usage is TRBV10-3 and J usage is TRBJ1-1, with 7 nucleotides matching TRBD1. The CDR3 is 14 amino acids. Per germline, CDR1 ENHRY and CDR2 SYGVKD. The ends lost 6 bases at V and 7 bases at J; junction bases unmatched: 11. CDR3 nucleotide sequence: TGTGCCATCAGGCCGGGGACAGTGAACCTTGAAGCTTTCTTT. Translation: CAIRPGTVNLEAFF.

The chain joins TRBV10-3 to TRBJ1-1; 8 bases fit TRBD1. CDR3 length equals 12 residues. The germline CDR1 and CDR2 sequences are ENHRY and SYGVKD. V gave up 11 bases and J gave up 1 base; unmatched junction bases: 3. The CDR3 here is CASGTGNTEAFF. The CDR3 DNA reads as TGTGCCTCAGGGACAGGGAACACTGAAGCTTTCTTT.

The V gene is TRBV27, the J gene TRBJ2-7; the D is unclear. Trimming took 6 bases from V and 2 from J, leaving 17 bases between them. Germline V gene lookup returns CDR1 MNHEY and CDR2 SMNVEV (reference sequence). The CDR3 is 15 residues long. In DNA form, the CDR3 reads TGTGCCAGCAGCATATCTAGGGCTCGTACCTACGAGCAGTACTTC. This encodes CASSISRARTYEQYF.

The genes are TRBV19 and TRBJ2-1; 7 nucleotides align to TRBD2. V shed 4 bases, J shed 3 bases, and the junction held 12 bases outside the gene matches. CDR1 LNHDA and CDR2 SQIVND come from the germline V gene (reference sequence). The CDR3 length is 17 residues. CDR3 region: CASSRDYPNPNYNEQFF. The CDR3 DNA is TGTGCCAGTAGTAGGGACTACCCAAACCCCAACTACAATGAGCAGTTCTTC.

This clone was picked up one time. The rearrangement links TRBV14 to TRBJ2-1; unclear D gene. Germline lookup yields CDR1 SGHDN and CDR2 FVKESK. The CDR3 loop spans 16 amino acids. With 4 bases removed from V and 0 bases from J, the gap between germline ends came to 13 bases. CDR3 region: CASSRLHRSSYNEQFF. The CDR3 DNA reads TGTGCCAGCAGCCGTTTACACCGGAGCTCCTACAATGAGCAGTTCTTC.

The rearrangement joins TRBV6-5 to TRBJ2-7, with 14 bases that match TRBD2. CDR3 length equals 15 residues. In germline, CDR1 is MNHEY, CDR2 SVGAGI. V trimming: 3 bases; J trimming: 7 bases; junction bases outside the gene matches: 5. CDR3 bases: TGTGCCAGCAGTTATGGGACTAGCGGGAGAGGAGAGCAGTACTTC. Its translation is CASSYGTSGRGEQYF.

The CDR3 sequence is CASSYSTGRQHNEQFF. The CDR3 nucleotides are TGTGCCAGCAGTTACTCGACCGGGCGTCAGCACAATGAGCAGTTCTTC. The V call is TRBV6-5, the J call TRBJ2-1; no clear D. With 0 bases removed from V and 5 bases from J, the gap between germline ends came to 14 bases. Germline-derived CDR1 and CDR2 are MNHEY and SVGAGI. This CDR3 has 16 amino acids.

The sample holds a few counts of this clone. The gene calls are TRBV6-1 and TRBJ2-7, with D uncertain. The CDR3 sequence is 13 residues long. Germline CDR1 reads MNHNS; CDR2 reads SASEGT. Trimming pared 5 bases from V and 3 bases from J, leaving 11 bases between. The chain's CDR3 is CASSFNRVYEQYF. The CDR3 nucleotides are TGTGCCAGCAGTTTCAATAGGGTCTACGAGCAGTACTTC.

The V gene is TRBV5-1, the J gene TRBJ1-1; the D is unclear. Germline CDR1 and CDR2: SGHRS and YFSETQ. The V and J ends lost 9 bases and 3 bases respectively, with 15 bases between them. The CDR3 is 13 residues long. The CDR3 DNA follows: TGCGCCACCCGATCTCAAACCGACACTGAAGCTTTCTTT. It codes for CATRSQTDTEAFF.

This clone was detected only once. The CDR3 region has the DNA TGCAGCTCATTAGCGGGCAAGGAGGCGGGGGAGCAGTTCTTC. It translates to CSSLAGKEAGEQFF. The rearrangement joins TRBV29-1 to TRBJ2-1; 7 positions agree with TRBD2. This CDR3 is built from 14 residues. Germline CDR1 SQVTM, CDR2 ANQGSEA. Trimming took 8 bases from V and 10 from J; bases not matched to a gene: 17.

V usage is TRBV19 and J usage is TRBJ2-5; 7 bases are shared with TRBD2. The germline gives CDR1 LNHDA, CDR2 SQIVND (reference sequence). The ends lost 3 bases at V and 4 bases at J; junction bases unmatched: 11. The CDR3 is 16 residues long. CDR3: CASSITAGAGSETQYF. For the CDR3, the DNA is TGTGCCAGTAGTATTACGGCGGGAGCTGGATCAGAGACCCAGTACTTC.

The genes are TRBV7-2 and TRBJ2-1; D is perhaps TRBD1 (6 bases). This CDR3 spans 15 amino acids. Trimming took off 6 bases at V and 0 bases at J, with 12 bases between the two ends. Germline CDR1 SGHTA, CDR2 FQGNSA. CDR3 loop: CASRPTGSSYNEQFF. The DNA for the CDR3 is TGTGCCAGCAGGCCGACAGGAAGCTCCTACAATGAGCAGTTCTTC.

This clone was recorded only once. Here the CDR3 reads CAWNSGTALFKLFF. The CDR3 nucleotides read TGTGCCTGGAATTCCGGGACAGCCCTGTTCAAACTGTTTTTT. The chain uses TRBV30 and TRBJ1-4; 7 nucleotides align to TRBD1. The CDR3 runs to 14 residues. Trimming took 4 bases from V and 11 from J; bases not matched to a gene: 13. The germline CDR1 and CDR2 sequences are GTSNPN and SVGIG (reference sequence). Full variable domain (outside the CDR3, taken from reference TRBV30 and TRBJ1-4): SQTIHQWPATLVQPVGSPLSLECTVEGTSNPNLYWYRQAAGRGLQLLFYSVGIGQISSEVPQNLSASRPQDRQFILSSKKLLLSDSGFYLCAWNSGTALFKLFFGSGTQLSVL.

The chain has TRBV28 and TRBJ1-2; TRBD1 aligns across 7 bases. Trimming took 7 bases from V and 5 from J; bases not matched to a gene: 10. This CDR3 region has 14 residues. Germline V CDR1 and CDR2: MDHEN, SYDVKM. The chain's CDR3 is CASIIPGTAYGYTF. The DNA for the CDR3 is TGTGCCAGCATAATACCGGGGACAGCTTATGGCTACACCTTC.

The chain couples TRBV19 to TRBJ1-2, with 7 bases fitting TRBD1. Germline V CDR1 and CDR2: LNHDA, SQIVND (reference sequence). Losses at the gene ends were 10 bases for V and 0 bases for J; bases not matched to a gene: 11. The CDR3 length is 15 residues. This chain's CDR3 is CATRTGAATNYGYTF. CDR3 bases: TGTGCCACACGGACAGGAGCGGCAACTAACTATGGCTACACCTTC.

The V call is TRBV6-6, the J call TRBJ2-2; TRBD1 agrees at 8 bases. Trimming cost V 6 bases and J 8 bases; bases outside gene matches: 5. CDR1 MNHNY and CDR2 SVGAGI come from the germline V gene (reference sequence). The CDR3 extends over 13 amino acids. The CDR3 protein is CASSRQGMGELFF. The CDR3 DNA is TGTGCCAGCAGCAGACAGGGGATGGGGGAGCTGTTTTTT.

The V call is TRBV27, the J call TRBJ1-2; tentative D call: TRBD1 (5 bases). The CDR3 is made up of 15 amino acids. Per the germline V gene, CDR1 is MNHEY and CDR2 is SMNVEV (reference sequence). V lost 2 bases to trimming and J lost 7 bases, with 17 bases between them. CDR3 region: CASSLLSQGRGGYTF. The CDR3 DNA reads as TGTGCCAGCAGTTTACTCTCCCAGGGAAGGGGTGGCTACACCTTC.

V and J are TRBV4-3 and TRBJ2-5; D remains ambiguous. V was cut by 0 bases and J by 2 bases, with 16 bases left in between. The CDR3 loop spans 17 amino acids. The V gene's germline CDR1 is LGHNA and CDR2 YSLEER. The CDR3 nucleotides read TGCGCCAGCAGCCAAGACCTTCTCGGGCGGTTGCAAGAGACCCAGTACTTC. Translation gives CASSQDLLGRLQETQYF.

This chain joins TRBV5-4 and TRBJ2-3; D is possibly TRBD1 (5 bases). Germline CDR1 is SGHNT and CDR2 is YYREEE (reference sequence). Trimming cost V 2 bases and J 6 bases, with 10 bases left between them. The CDR3 spans 13 residues. The CDR3 DNA reads as TGTGCCAGCAGCTTCCAGGGCGAGGATACGCAGTATTTT. Translation gives CASSFQGEDTQYF.

The J gene is TRBJ1-5, the V gene TRBV7-9, with D unresolved. Trimming cost V 3 bases and J 8 bases, with 20 bases left between them. Germline values: CDR1 SEHNR, CDR2 FQNEAQ (reference sequence). The CDR3 totals 16 residues. In DNA form, the CDR3 reads TGTGCCAGCAGCTTCGGTTACGCGGAGGGCCAGGAGCCCCAGCATTTT. It codes for CASSFGYAEGQEPQHF.

The chain is built from TRBV5-4 and TRBJ2-5, with D possibly being TRBD1 (6 bases). The CDR3 has 13 residues. From germline, CDR1 is SGHNT and CDR2 YYREEE (reference sequence). The ends were cut back, 2 bases at V and 3 bases at J, with 8 bases in the middle. The CDR3 nucleotides read TGTGCCAGCAGCTTACAGGGAGAAGAGACCCAGTACTTC. Its protein product is CASSLQGEETQYF.

This chain uses TRBV28 with TRBJ2-5, with 9 bases identical to TRBD2. V trimming: 6 bases; J trimming: 2 bases; junction bases outside the gene matches: 7. The CDR3 has 15 amino acids. CDR1 is MDHEN and CDR2 is SYDVKM in the germline V gene. This CDR3 is CASSQGLAKQETQYF. The CDR3 DNA reads as TGTGCCAGCAGCCAAGGACTAGCGAAACAAGAGACCCAGTACTTC. The entire variable domain, with the rest obtained from reference TRBV28 and TRBJ2-5, is as follows: DVKVTQSSRYLVKRTGEKVFLECVQDMDHENMFWYRQDPGLGLRLIYFSYDVKMKEKGDIPEGYSVSREKKERFSLILESASTNQTSMYLCASSQGLAKQETQYFGPGTRLLVL.

V and J are TRBV5-4 and TRBJ1-1; 8 bases agree with TRBD1. Germline-derived CDR1 and CDR2 are SGHNT and YYREEE (reference sequence). The CDR3 spans 15 residues. J gave up 1 base and V 1 base, and 3 bases lay outside the gene matches. The CDR3 is CASSLWDRRNTEAFF. CDR3 bases: TGTGCCAGCAGCTTGTGGGACAGGCGGAACACTGAAGCTTTCTTT.

The chain uses TRBV11-3 and TRBJ2-1; perhaps TRBD2 as D (7 bases). The CDR3 is 15 amino acids. V shed 3 bases and J shed 0 bases, with 9 bases lying between them. Germline V lookup: CDR1 SGHNT, CDR2 YENEEA. The CDR3 region has the DNA TGTGCCAGCAGCTTCGGGGGGCTCTCCTACAATGAGCAGTTCTTC. Protein: CASSFGGLSYNEQFF.

This clone appeared a few times. The rearrangement joins TRBV18 to TRBJ1-2, with 7 bases fitting TRBD1. The ends lost 1 base at V and 2 bases at J; junction bases unmatched: 4. The CDR3 is 15 residues long. Germline-derived CDR1 and CDR2 are KGHSH and LQKENI. CDR3 DNA: TGTGCCAGCTCACCACTAGGGACAGACAACTATGGCTACACCTTC. Translated, it gives CASSPLGTDNYGYTF.